Below, 15 T cell receptor beta chains from the same sample are listed, as sequenced in a study of identical twins. A single record per CDR3 protein comes from TCRdb applying MiXCR to the 5' RACE reads. The sample consists of about 260,000 distinct CDR3 sequences, 7% of them appearing once. This sample also appeared in a second study, on yellow fever vaccine responses in identical twins.

Input material: memory (CD45RO+) T cells sorted from blood. The origin of the receptors is a woman under 30 in good health.

The rearrangement links TRBV20-1 to TRBJ1-4; D might be TRBD1 (5 bases). V was trimmed by 5 bases and J by 2 bases, leaving 15 bases between them. This CDR3 spans 15 amino acids. Germline V gene lookup returns CDR1 DFQATT and CDR2 SNEGSKA (reference sequence). In DNA form, the CDR3 reads TGCAGTGCTGGAGTCAGGGCAAATACTAATGAAAAACTGTTTTTT. Its protein product is CSAGVRANTNEKLFF.

This clonotype was picked up many times. This chain uses TRBV5-1 with TRBJ1-1; D is uncertain. CDR3 length: 15 amino acids. The V and J ends lost 4 bases and 3 bases respectively, with 16 bases between them. The germline gives CDR1 SGHRS, CDR2 YFSETQ. Written as DNA, the CDR3 is TGCGCCAGCAGCGCCCTTGATCCTAGGGACACTGAAGCTTTCTTT. It is translated as CASSALDPRDTEAFF.

Many counts were recorded for this clonotype. The genes are TRBV3-1 and TRBJ2-2, with D possibly being TRBD2 (6 bases). Germline-derived CDR1 and CDR2 are LGHDT and YNNKEL (reference sequence). Trimming left V 3 bases short and J 4 bases short, with 12 bases between. The CDR3 sequence is 15 residues long. The CDR3 DNA sequence: TGTGCCAGCAGCCACAGCGGGCTACTCACCGGGGAGCTGTTTTTT. Protein sequence: CASSHSGLLTGELFF.

There are many counts of this clonotype. A read error may produce the germline difference seen at one junction end. J is TRBJ1-5 and V is TRBV28; D may be TRBD1 (6 bases). The CDR3 loop spans 14 amino acids. Germline V gives CDR1 MDHEN, CDR2 SYDVKM. CDR3 bases: TGTGTCAGCTCGGGGGGGCTCGGCAATCAGCCCCAGCATTTT. This encodes CVSSGGLGNQPQHF.

This clonotype was counted at least ten times. The chain combines TRBV5-1 with TRBJ2-5; 9 bases line up with TRBD1. The germline V gene encodes CDR1 SGHRS and CDR2 YFSETQ. V was pared by 3 bases and J by 5 bases, with 5 bases of the junction left unmatched. This CDR3 is 14 amino acids long. CDR3 residues: CASSSTGGRETQYF. CDR3 DNA sequence: TGCGCCAGCAGCTCTACAGGGGGCCGGGAGACCCAGTACTTC.

This clonotype turned up a few times. V is TRBV6-5 and J is TRBJ2-1; maybe TRBD1 (8 bases). Germline CDR1 reads MNHEY; CDR2 reads SVGAGI. Trimming left V 0 bases short and J 12 bases short, with 21 bases between. The CDR3 is made up of 16 amino acids. For the CDR3, the DNA is TGTGCCAGCAGTTACTCGGGGGGGCAGGGGGCGCTGGGGCAGTTCTTC. It codes for CASSYSGGQGALGQFF.

This clonotype was seen a handful of times. The chain couples TRBV6-1 to TRBJ2-1; perhaps TRBD1 as D (6 bases). V lost 4 bases and J 4 bases, leaving 14 bases between the germline ends. CDR3 length: 15 residues. CDR1 MNHNS and CDR2 SASEGT come from the germline V gene. CDR3 amino acids: CASSAQTGIYNEQFF. For the CDR3, the DNA is TGTGCCAGCAGTGCTCAGACAGGTATTTACAATGAGCAGTTCTTC.

This clonotype appeared a few times. This chain links TRBV10-3 with TRBJ1-1; D gene unclear. Germline CDR1 is ENHRY and CDR2 is SYGVKD. The length of the CDR3 is 13 residues. The germline V and J ends were trimmed by 0 bases and 11 bases, with 13 bases remaining between them. The chain's CDR3 is CAISESNGGRAFF. In nucleotides, the CDR3 is TGTGCCATCAGTGAGTCGAACGGCGGGAGGGCTTTCTTT.

The gene calls are TRBV7-9 and TRBJ2-7, with D perhaps TRBD1 or TRBD2 (5 bases each). V was clipped by 1 base and J by 9 bases, with 10 bases between them. Germline V gene data show CDR1 as SEHNR and CDR2 as FQNEAQ (reference sequence). The CDR3 spans 12 residues. The CDR3 DNA reads as TGTGCCAGCAGCTTAGACCAGGGAGCGCAGTACGTC. Residues: CASSLDQGAQYV.

This clonotype came up many times. This chain links TRBV24-1 with TRBJ2-1; 14 bases agree with TRBD2. Germline loops: CDR1 KGHDR, CDR2 SFDVKD. Unmatched junction bases numbered 4, after V lost 4 bases and J lost 9 bases. This CDR3 is built from 15 residues. CDR3 protein: CATSEGTSGSGEQFF. The CDR3 region has the DNA TGTGCCACCAGTGAGGGGACTAGCGGGAGTGGTGAGCAGTTCTTC.

This clonotype was observed at least ten times. The chain has TRBV3-1 and TRBJ2-1; TRBD1 aligns across 7 bases. Per germline, CDR1 LGHDT and CDR2 YNNKEL (reference sequence). The CDR3 loop spans 15 amino acids. J gave up 3 bases and V 3 bases, and 5 bases lay outside the gene matches. CDR3 bases: TGTGCCAGCAGCCAGGACAGGAGTCTCTACAATGAGCAGTTCTTC. Translation: CASSQDRSLYNEQFF.

This clonotype was observed a handful of times. The CDR3 is CASSEAYEQYF. The CDR3 bases are TGTGCCAGCAGTGAAGCCTACGAGCAGTACTTC. The chain uses TRBV25-1 and TRBJ2-7; no reliable D call. Germline CDR1 MGHDK, CDR2 SYGVNS. Trimming left V 2 bases short and J 2 bases short, with 1 base between. This CDR3 has 11 residues.

V and J are TRBV2 and TRBJ2-7; the match to TRBD1 covers 7 bases. The germline V gene has CDR1 SNHLY and CDR2 FYNNEI. Trimming cost V 7 bases and J 8 bases; bases outside gene matches: 14. This CDR3 has 14 residues. For the CDR3, the DNA is TGTGCCAGCACTTCGGGACAGACCGTCGAGAAGCAGTACTTC. Amino acid sequence: CASTSGQTVEKQYF. Combining the CDR3 with reference TRBV2 and TRBJ2-7 gives the whole variable domain EPEVTQTPSHQVTQMGQEVILRCVPISNHLYFYWYRQILGQKVEFLVSFYNNEISEKSEIFDDQFSVERPDGSNFTLKIRSTKLEDSAMYFCASTSGQTVEKQYFGPGTRLTVT.

This chain joins TRBV6-5 and TRBJ2-1; maybe TRBD1 (6 bases). The CDR3 runs to 11 residues. Trimming shortened V by 8 bases and J by 10 bases, and 12 bases separated the two germline ends. Germline assignment: CDR1 MNHEY and CDR2 SVGAGI. DNA for the CDR3: TGTGCCAGCGGTCAGGGGATAGAGCAGTTCTTC. Translation gives CASGQGIEQFF.

This clonotype was counted many times. V is TRBV11-2 and J is TRBJ2-2; 8 positions agree with TRBD1. The V segment lost 5 bases and the J segment 9 bases; nucleotides outside the gene matches: 5. This CDR3 has 13 amino acids. Germline loops: CDR1 SGHAT, CDR2 FQNNGV. CDR3 loop: CASSTRQGRELFF. CDR3 bases: TGTGCCAGCAGCACCCGACAGGGGCGGGAGCTGTTTTTT.